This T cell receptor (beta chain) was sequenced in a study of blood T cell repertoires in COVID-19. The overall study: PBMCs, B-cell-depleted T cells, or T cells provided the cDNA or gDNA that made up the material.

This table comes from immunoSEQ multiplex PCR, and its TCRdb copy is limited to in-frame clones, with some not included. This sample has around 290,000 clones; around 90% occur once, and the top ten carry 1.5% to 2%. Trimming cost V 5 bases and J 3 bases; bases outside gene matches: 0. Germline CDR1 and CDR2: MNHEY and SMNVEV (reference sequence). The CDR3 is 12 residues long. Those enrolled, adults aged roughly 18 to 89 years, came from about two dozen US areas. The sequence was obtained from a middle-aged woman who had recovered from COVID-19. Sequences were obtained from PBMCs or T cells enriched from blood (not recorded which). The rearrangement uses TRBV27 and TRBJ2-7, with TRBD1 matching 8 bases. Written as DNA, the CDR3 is TGTGCCAGCAGTACAGGGGGCTACGAGCAGTACTTC. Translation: CASSTGGYEQYF.